This section outlines one TCR beta chain sequence together with its context. The data were obtained in a study of blood T cell repertoires in COVID-19. Study summary: Spain, Italy and the United States supplied samples that represented acute and convalescent COVID-19. Nucleic acid was either cDNA or gDNA, and it came from T cells, B-cell-depleted T cells, or PBMCs.

In the authors' workflow: The authors estimated nucleated cell counts from reference gene primer amplification. The protocol was immunoSEQ multiplex PCR, while the TCRdb copy is restricted to in-frame clones and leaves out a portion. V and J calls and clone size follow that table, whereas D and trimming were derived from the DNA. The sample includes 200,000 to 250,000 clones, roughly 82% seen only once; the top ten take roughly 8.7%. CDR1 is MNHEY and CDR2 is SVGAGI in the germline V gene. This CDR3 comprises 13 residues. Trimming took 6 bases from V and 3 from J; bases not matched to a gene: 4. What was sequenced was peripheral blood. This sequence was found in a man aged 45-65 years with active or convalescent COVID-19. The V call is TRBV6-5, the J call TRBJ1-2; 7 bases agree with TRBD1. This CDR3 reads CASRTQGDYGYTF. In DNA form, the CDR3 reads TGTGCCAGCAGGACTCAGGGGGACTATGGCTACACCTTC.